These 16 T cell receptor beta chains were sequenced from one sample in a study of control samples from healthy donors and cancer patients. Profiled with immunoSEQ multiplex PCR; TCRdb holds only in-frame clones, not every one. The sample lists roughly 160,000 clones; 85% to 90% were seen once. Sequencing was carried out using blood. The receptors come from a woman in her thirties in good health.

This chain uses TRBV27 with TRBJ2-2; D may be TRBD1 (5 bases). Per the germline V gene, CDR1 is MNHEY and CDR2 is SMNVEV (reference sequence). This CDR3 comprises 14 residues. Trimming removed 3 bases from V and 6 bases from J, with 11 bases in between. CDR3 bases: TGTGCCAGCAGTTTGGTTACAGGTTCCGGGGAGCTGTTTTTT. Translating it yields CASSLVTGSGELFF.

The chain has TRBV28 and TRBJ1-1; 8 positions match TRBD1. Germline trimming cut 5 bases from V and 7 bases from J; bases unmatched to any gene: 9. This CDR3 is 14 amino acids long. Germline V gene sequence: CDR1 MDHEN, CDR2 SYDVKM. The CDR3 DNA reads TGTGCCAGCAGTGGACAGGGTCCTCACATTGAAGCTTTCTTT. Translation: CASSGQGPHIEAFF.

This chain uses TRBV18 with TRBJ2-7, with 9 nucleotides matching TRBD1. J gave up 4 bases and V 6 bases, and 7 bases lay outside the gene matches. The germline CDR1 and CDR2 sequences are KGHSH and LQKENI. The CDR3 extends over 14 amino acids. The CDR3 DNA reads as TGTGCCAGCTCCCCCGGGACAGGGAGGTACGAGCAGTACTTC. Protein sequence: CASSPGTGRYEQYF.

The chain has TRBV5-1 and TRBJ1-2; D is ambiguous. The CDR3 runs 16 residues. V lost 0 bases and J lost 6, with 18 bases in between. Germline CDR1 SGHRS, CDR2 YFSETQ. The CDR3 DNA is TGCGCCAGCAGCTTGGCCGGCAGACCGCCGCCGGATGGCTACACCTTC. The encoded protein is CASSLAGRPPPDGYTF.

As to this clone: Other DNA variants within this sample encode the same CDR3. The V gene is TRBV18, the J gene TRBJ1-5; weak D call: TRBD1 (5 bases). The CDR3 sequence is 14 residues long. The germline V gene encodes CDR1 KGHSH and CDR2 LQKENI. The V gene lost 8 bases and the J gene lost 6 bases, with 17 bases spanning the gap. The CDR3 DNA sequence: TGTGCCAGCGCTTCGGGGCTGGGGGGTCAGCCCCAGCATTTT. Amino acids: CASASGLGGQPQHF.

The chain combines TRBV15 with TRBJ2-1; D gene unclear. Germline CDR1 LNHNV, CDR2 YYDKDF (reference sequence). V lost 5 bases and J lost 3, with 14 bases in between. CDR3 length: 15 amino acids. CDR3 sequence (DNA): TGTGCCACCAGCGAAAAGAGGACGCGCTACAATGAGCAGTTCTTC. The encoded protein is CATSEKRTRYNEQFF.

This clone was recorded only once. This chain connects TRBV5-1 to TRBJ2-2; D remains unclear. Germline loops: CDR1 SGHRS, CDR2 YFSETQ. V lost 0 bases to trimming and J lost 2 bases, with 8 bases between them. The CDR3 is 15 amino acids. This CDR3 reads CASSLAGPNTGELFF. Written as DNA, the CDR3 is TGCGCCAGCAGCTTGGCAGGACCCAACACCGGGGAGCTGTTTTTT. Combining the CDR3 with reference TRBV5-1 and TRBJ2-2 gives the whole variable domain KAGVTQTPRYLIKTRGQQVTLSCSPISGHRSVSWYQQTPGQGLQFLFEYFSETQRNKGNFPGRFSGRQFSNSRSEMNVSTLELGDSALYLCASSLAGPNTGELFFGEGSRLTVL.

The J gene is TRBJ1-2, the V gene TRBV4-2; 8 bases agree with TRBD1. Germline V gene sequence: CDR1 LGHNA, CDR2 YNFKEQ. Trimming took 4 bases from V and 4 from J; bases not matched to a gene: 8. CDR3 size: 15 residues. In nucleotides, the CDR3 is TGTGCCAGCAGCCGCCCCGAGGACAGGGCCTATGGCTACACCTTC. This encodes CASSRPEDRAYGYTF.

This chain joins TRBV29-1 and TRBJ2-1; TRBD1 might be the D (7 bases). Germline V lookup: CDR1 SQVTM, CDR2 ANQGSEA. CDR3 length: 12 residues. The V end was cut by 6 bases, the J end by 12 bases, with 18 bases between. In DNA, the CDR3 is TGCAGCGTCCTTAGGGAGGCAGGGGGGCAGTTCTTC. It specifies CSVLREAGGQFF.

This rearrangement joins TRBV5-1 to TRBJ1-5; maybe TRBD1 (5 bases). The CDR3 runs 13 residues. V gave up 0 bases and J gave up 7 bases, with 8 bases separating them. Germline CDR1 SGHRS, CDR2 YFSETQ. The CDR3 here is CASSLGGPQPQHF. DNA for the CDR3: TGCGCCAGCAGCTTGGGGGGCCCCCAGCCCCAGCATTTT.

This clone was seen once. The V and J genes are TRBV9 and TRBJ2-7, with a possible D match to TRBD2 (6 bases). Trimming took 0 bases from V and 0 from J, leaving 10 bases between them. The CDR3 sequence is 15 residues long. Germline V gene sequence: CDR1 SGDLS, CDR2 YYNGEE. CDR3 loop: CASSVGLVSSYEQYF. CDR3 nucleotide sequence: TGTGCCAGCAGCGTAGGACTAGTCAGCTCCTACGAGCAGTACTTC.

The CDR3 sequence is CASSLGPNQADTQYF. CDR3 nucleotides: TGTGCCAGCAGCTTGGGGCCTAATCAGGCAGATACGCAGTATTTT. The chain links TRBV5-4 to TRBJ2-3; D is undetermined. Trimming pared 0 bases from V and 4 bases from J, leaving 12 bases between. The germline gives CDR1 SGHNT, CDR2 YYREEE (reference sequence). The CDR3 is made up of 15 amino acids.

The chain employs TRBV28 and TRBJ2-1; 9 bases are a match to TRBD2. Per germline, CDR1 MDHEN and CDR2 SYDVKM. This CDR3 has 16 residues. The V and J ends lost 5 bases and 5 bases, in that order; junction bases with no gene match: 10. Here the CDR3 DNA reads TGTGCCAGCAGTCTCGACTGGGCGGGAGGGAACAATGAGCAGTTCTTC. Protein: CASSLDWAGGNNEQFF.

The genes are TRBV6-5 and TRBJ2-1; 11 bases map to TRBD2. This CDR3 has 14 residues. Germline trimming cut 6 bases from V and 8 bases from J; bases unmatched to any gene: 6. Germline CDR1 is MNHEY and CDR2 is SVGAGI. The CDR3 spells CASRETSGNHEQFF. CDR3 DNA sequence: TGTGCCAGCAGAGAGACTAGCGGGAATCATGAGCAGTTCTTC.

The rearrangement links TRBV2 to TRBJ2-5; TRBD2 aligns across 9 bases. The CDR3 loop spans 17 amino acids. From germline, CDR1 is SNHLY and CDR2 FYNNEI. With V trimmed by 3 bases and J by 4 bases, 12 bases remained unmatched. This CDR3 is CASSEGLGGRAGETQYF. CDR3 DNA sequence: TGTGCCAGCAGTGAGGGTCTTGGCGGGAGGGCCGGAGAGACCCAGTACTTC.

The rearrangement links TRBV5-6 to TRBJ1-6; TRBD1 aligns across 9 bases. This CDR3 has 15 amino acids. V was clipped by 5 bases and J by 7 bases; unmatched bases: 7. Germline CDR1 SGHDT, CDR2 YYEEEE. CDR3 nucleotide sequence: TGTGCCAGCAGGTTTCTTGGACAGGGGAATTCACCCCTCCACTTT. This encodes CASRFLGQGNSPLHF. The complete variable domain, with remaining parts taken from reference TRBV5-6 and TRBJ1-6, reads DAGVTQSPTHLIKTRGQQVTLRCSPKSGHDTVSWYQQALGQGPQFIFQYYEEEERQRGNFPDRFSGHQFPNYSSELNVNALLLGDSALYLCASRFLGQGNSPLHFGNGTRLTVT.